The 16 T cell receptor beta chains below all came from one sample that was sequenced in a study of CD8 T cells in ankylosing spondylitis. TCRdb redid the calling of the 5' RACE reads with MiXCR, one entry per CDR3 protein. This table holds 150,000 to 200,000 distinct CDR3 sequences, roughly 11% found once. What was sequenced was blood, either unsorted or a sorted T cell fraction (not recorded which). These receptors all come from a male donor with ankylosing spondylitis or in good health (not recorded which).

This sequence joins TRBV27 and TRBJ2-7; maybe TRBD1 (6 bases). The CDR3 covers 13 residues. Trimming pared 3 bases from V and 5 bases from J, leaving 11 bases between. Germline-derived CDR1 and CDR2 are MNHEY and SMNVEV (reference sequence). The CDR3 bases are TGTGCCAGCAGTTTGGGACAATCCCACGAGCAGTACTTC. It yields the protein CASSLGQSHEQYF.

This clonotype was seen more than once but under ten times. The gene calls are TRBV6-5 and TRBJ1-2, with D perhaps matching TRBD1 (6 bases). Germline values: CDR1 MNHEY, CDR2 SVGAGI. V lost 7 bases and J 5 bases, leaving 17 bases between the germline ends. The CDR3 is made up of 14 amino acids. The CDR3 sequence is CASIETGWPYGYTF. Here the CDR3 DNA reads TGTGCCAGCATCGAAACAGGGTGGCCTTATGGCTACACCTTC.

This clonotype was counted ten times or more. As DNA, the CDR3 is TGCGCCAGCAGCTCCACCGGGACAGGGGGGTTGGAGCAGTACTTC. Its protein is CASSSTGTGGLEQYF. The rearrangement links TRBV5-1 to TRBJ2-7, with TRBD1 matching 11 bases. This CDR3 comprises 15 residues. V lost 3 bases and J lost 7; bases outside the gene matches: 9. Germline V CDR1 and CDR2: SGHRS, YFSETQ. Looking up the rest from reference TRBV5-1 and TRBJ2-7 gives the full variable domain: KAGVTQTPRYLIKTRGQQVTLSCSPISGHRSVSWYQQTPGQGLQFLFEYFSETQRNKGNFPGRFSGRQFSNSRSEMNVSTLELGDSALYLCASSSTGTGGLEQYFGPGTRLTVT.

This clonotype was recorded at least ten times. V and J are TRBV14 and TRBJ1-6, with a tentative D call TRBD1 (5 bases). Trimming cost V 0 bases and J 7 bases, with 16 bases left between them. Germline CDR1 is SGHDN and CDR2 is FVKESK. This CDR3 has 17 amino acids. CDR3 sequence: CASSQDRVSWGNSPLHF. The CDR3 DNA reads TGTGCCAGCAGCCAAGATCGAGTTTCGTGGGGCAATTCACCCCTCCACTTT. Based on the CDR3 plus reference TRBV14 and TRBJ1-6, the full variable domain is EAGVTQFPSHSVIEKGQTVTLRCDPISGHDNLYWYRRVMGKEIKFLLHFVKESKQDESGMPNNRFLAERTGGTYSTLKVQPAELEDSGVYFCASSQDRVSWGNSPLHFGNGTRLTVT.

This clonotype has only a few counts. The chain couples TRBV10-3 to TRBJ2-7; tentative D call: TRBD1 (6 bases). The V end was cut by 3 bases, the J end by 3 bases, with 12 bases between. Germline CDR1 ENHRY, CDR2 SYGVKD. CDR3 length: 14 residues. CDR3 protein: CAISDRGELYEQYF. CDR3 nucleotide sequence: TGTGCCATCAGTGACAGGGGTGAGCTCTACGAGCAGTACTTC.

This clonotype was recorded at least ten times. The chain couples TRBV5-1 to TRBJ2-5; 9 bases align to TRBD2. The V segment lost 0 bases and the J segment 4 bases; nucleotides outside the gene matches: 7. The CDR3 is 16 amino acids. The germline CDR1 and CDR2 sequences are SGHRS and YFSETQ. DNA of the CDR3: TGCGCCAGCAGCTTGGTCCCTAGCGGGATGTCAGAGACCCAGTACTTC. This codes for CASSLVPSGMSETQYF.

The V call is TRBV5-1, the J call TRBJ2-7; 7 nucleotides agree with TRBD1. CDR3 length: 14 residues. Trimming removed 8 bases from V and 9 bases from J; junction bases left unmatched: 17. Germline CDR1 is SGHRS and CDR2 is YFSETQ. Here the CDR3 reads CASAGDSLYTGQYF. Here the CDR3 DNA reads TGCGCCAGTGCAGGGGACAGCCTATATACCGGGCAGTACTTC.

The sample holds a few counts of this clonotype. The chain recombines TRBV20-1 with TRBJ2-3; a possible D gene is TRBD1 (6 bases). Between the trimmed V and J ends, which lost 5 bases and 4 bases, there was a span of 19 bases. CDR3 length equals 15 residues. Germline CDR1 and CDR2: DFQATT and SNEGSKA (reference sequence). The CDR3 coding sequence is TGCAGTGCTGGGGGCGTGGGGTCACTGGCAGATACGCAGTATTTT. Translation: CSAGGVGSLADTQYF.

Comments on this clonotype: A much larger clone lies a single base off, so this may be a read error. The rearrangement joins TRBV9 to TRBJ2-2; 7 nucleotides match TRBD1. This CDR3 spans 14 amino acids. Germline lookup yields CDR1 SGDLS and CDR2 YYNGEE. This CDR3 reads CANSIRQGPGELFF. The DNA of the CDR3 is TGTGCCAACAGCATTCGACAGGGTCCCGGGGAGCTGTTTTTT.

This clonotype was detected many times. The chain carries TRBV5-1 and TRBJ2-5; TRBD1 is a possible D gene (6 bases). CDR3 length: 14 amino acids. The V and J ends lost 4 bases and 0 bases respectively, with 10 bases between them. Germline V gives CDR1 SGHRS, CDR2 YFSETQ. The CDR3 region is CASSPRQDQETQYF. The DNA for the CDR3 is TGCGCCAGCAGCCCCAGACAGGACCAAGAGACCCAGTACTTC.

This clonotype was detected only a few times. The CDR3 DNA sequence: TGTGCCAGCAGTCAACAGGGTTACGAGCAGTACTTC. It encodes CASSQQGYEQYF. The chain recombines TRBV7-9 with TRBJ2-7, with D perhaps matching TRBD1 (6 bases). V was cut by 6 bases and J by 4 bases, with 10 bases left in between. Germline V gene data show CDR1 as SEHNR and CDR2 as FQNEAQ (reference sequence). The CDR3 is made up of 12 amino acids.

This clonotype came up many times. This chain links TRBV10-3 with TRBJ2-7; D unresolved. CDR3 length: 15 amino acids. Trimming took 2 bases from V and 4 from J, leaving 15 bases between them. Germline assignment: CDR1 ENHRY and CDR2 SYGVKD. The CDR3, as DNA: TGTGCCATCAGTGAGGGTTGGGCACGGAATTACGAGCAGTACTTC. As protein: CAISEGWARNYEQYF.

V usage is TRBV7-2 and J usage is TRBJ2-3, with D perhaps TRBD1 (6 bases). From germline, CDR1 is SGHTA and CDR2 FQGNSA. CDR3 length equals 16 residues. The V end lost 0 bases, the J end lost 6 bases, and 16 bases lay between the germline ends. The CDR3 protein is CASSLAGAGKSDTQYF. The DNA of the CDR3 is TGTGCCAGCAGCTTAGCGGGGGCAGGGAAATCGGATACGCAGTATTTT.

This clonotype appeared many times. V and J are TRBV4-3 and TRBJ2-2; the D gene is possibly TRBD2 (6 bases). CDR3 length: 16 amino acids. V gave up 1 base and J gave up 6 bases, with 15 bases separating them. Germline V gives CDR1 LGHNA, CDR2 YSLEER. The CDR3 is CASSQGVGLAPGELFF. In DNA, the CDR3 is TGCGCCAGCAGCCAAGGTGTTGGGCTAGCGCCCGGGGAGCTGTTTTTT.

This clonotype was counted ten times or more. The gene calls are TRBV5-1 and TRBJ2-6, with 9 bases matching TRBD2. Trimming removed 7 bases from V and 0 bases from J; junction bases left unmatched: 11. The CDR3 runs 18 residues. CDR1 and CDR2 from the germline V gene are SGHRS and YFSETQ. The CDR3 sequence is CASQTRAGGLSGANVLTF. CDR3 in DNA: TGCGCCAGCCAGACCCGAGCGGGAGGCCTCTCTGGGGCCAACGTCCTGACTTTC.

This clonotype has at least ten counts. The rearrangement uses TRBV5-1 and TRBJ2-3; TRBD2 might be the D (6 bases). The V end was cut by 1 base, the J end by 3 bases, with 24 bases between. This CDR3 contains 19 residues. Germline assignment: CDR1 SGHRS and CDR2 YFSETQ. This chain's CDR3 is CASSLPPFGSDWGTDTQYF. The CDR3 coding sequence is TGCGCCAGCAGCTTGCCTCCCTTCGGGAGTGACTGGGGAACAGATACGCAGTATTTT.